This is a list of T cell receptor beta chains from one sample in a study of T cell responses to AZD1222 COVID-19 vaccine. TCRdb's copy holds only in-frame clones and misses some; the assay was immunoSEQ multiplex PCR. The data show some 150,000 clones, 85% to 90% seen once. The source was peripheral blood, collected 28 days after the second AZD1222 dose. All receptors derive from an adult who received the AZD1222 COVID-19 vaccine. CDR3s include the opening cysteine and the closing phenylalanine or tryptophan. A D gene is named only where the DNA matches it firmly. Clone size is given for some rows only: seen once, a few or many times, or a class if the clone is expanded.

j_gene	v_gene	abundance	d_gene	CDR3nt	CDR3aa
TRBJ1-4	TRBV29-1	NA	TRBD1	TGCAGCGCCCAAAGACAGGGCCTTAATGAAAAACTGTTTTTT	CSAQRQGLNEKLFF
TRBJ1-1	TRBV4-1	once	NA	TGCGCCAGCATTCGCAGGGAGGGCACTGAAGCTTTCTTT	CASIRREGTEAFF
TRBJ1-3	TRBV14	once	NA	TGTGCCAGCAGCCGGGGGTTTGAGAACACCATATATTTT	CASSRGFENTIYF
TRBJ1-4	TRBV28	once	TRBD1	TGTGCCAGCAGTTACCCAGGGGGGCCCAGTAGTGAAAAACTGTTTTTT	CASSYPGGPSSEKLFF
TRBJ2-1	TRBV12-3/TRBV12-4	NA	TRBD1	TGTGCCAGCAGTCGGGACAGATACAATGAGCAGTTCTTC	CASSRDRYNEQFF
TRBJ2-3	TRBV9	NA	NA	TGTGCCAGCAGCGTAGAGGGTAGCACAGATACGCAGTATTTT	CASSVEGSTDTQYF
TRBJ2-1	TRBV2	NA	TRBD1	TGTGCCAGCATCACAACCGGGACAGCTAATGAGCAGTTCTTC	CASITTGTANEQFF
TRBJ2-5	TRBV24-1	once	TRBD1	TGTGCCACCAGTGATCCTCGGGACAGCTGGAAAGAGACCCAGTACTTC	CATSDPRDSWKETQYF
TRBJ1-2	TRBV9	NA	NA	TGTGCCAGCAGCGCTACCTCGGGGGCAGGGACAAACTATGGCTACACCTTC	CASSATSGAGTNYGYTF
TRBJ1-5	TRBV4-1	NA	NA	TGCGCCAGCAGCCAAGGAGAGGGGACCGGCCAGCCCCAGCATTTT	CASSQGEGTGQPQHF
TRBJ1-2	TRBV28	once	NA	TGTGCCAGCAGTTTGTCGTGGGGGTTCAACGGCTACACCTTC	CASSLSWGFNGYTF
TRBJ2-1	TRBV6-2/TRBV6-3	NA	TRBD2	TGTGCCAGCAGTTACGGGACTAGATTTTTTGGTGAGCAGTTCTTC	CASSYGTRFFGEQFF
TRBJ1-1	TRBV6-5	NA	NA	TGTGCCAGCAGAGGAAATTTGGGAGCAGGCGCTTTCTTT	CASRGNLGAGAFF
TRBJ1-2	TRBV5-1	NA	TRBD1	TGCGCCAGCACTTTGGACAGGGTAGAATATGGCTACACCTTC	CASTLDRVEYGYTF
TRBJ1-1	TRBV5-1	NA	NA	TGCGCCAGCAGTGTGGCCAGGGAGAACACTGAAGCTTTCTTT	CASSVARENTEAFF
TRBJ1-1	TRBV15	NA	NA	TGTGCCACCAGCAGAGATAGTACTTGGGACCTGGGGCACACTGAAGCTTTCTTT	CATSRDSTWDLGHTEAFF
TRBJ1-2	TRBV4-1	NA	TRBD1	TGCGCCAGCAGCCAAGTAGGAGGGGGCCCCAGCTATGGCTACACCTTC	CASSQVGGGPSYGYTF
TRBJ2-1	TRBV7-9	NA	NA	TGTGCCAGCAGCTTAGATAGGGGTCCGGTGAATGAGCAGTTCTTC	CASSLDRGPVNEQFF
TRBJ2-3	TRBV14	NA	TRBD2	TGTGCCAGGGGGACTAGCGGGAGTCTAAGAACAGATACGCAGTATTTT	CARGTSGSLRTDTQYF
TRBJ2-5	TRBV7-9	NA	TRBD2	TGTGCCAGCAGCGGCCTCGGGGGGAGTGGGGAGACCCAGTACTTC	CASSGLGGSGETQYF
TRBJ1-2	TRBV20-1	once	NA	TGCAGTGTTTCAAACCCCTATGGCTACACCTTC	CSVSNPYGYTF
TRBJ1-3	TRBV6-6	NA	NA	TGTGCCAGCAGTTACTACTCAGTGCCTGCTGGAAACACCATATATTTT	CASSYYSVPAGNTIYF
TRBJ2-7	TRBV28	NA	NA	TGTGCCAGCAGTAGGACAGTCAGCTCCTACGAGCAGTACTTC	CASSRTVSSYEQYF
TRBJ2-7	TRBV5-1	NA	NA	TGCGCCAGCAGCCCGGTGGGACGGGGAAACGGCGAGCAGTACTTC	CASSPVGRGNGEQYF
TRBJ2-1	TRBV5-8	NA	NA	TGTGCCAGCAGCTTTTCGGGTCGAGGGAACAATGAGCAGTTCTTC	CASSFSGRGNNEQFF
TRBJ2-2	TRBV9	NA	TRBD1	TGTGCCAGCTCAGAAGGGGGCTCCGGGGAGCTGTTTTTT	CASSEGGSGELFF
TRBJ2-1	TRBV2	few	NA	TGTGCCAGCAGAGAGGTAATAAGCTCCTACAATGAGCAGTTCTTC	CASREVISSYNEQFF
TRBJ1-5	TRBV28	NA	TRBD1	TGTGCCACCATAGGGGCAGGGGGAGGTCAGCCCCAGCATTTT	CATIGAGGGQPQHF
TRBJ1-2	TRBV5-4	NA	TRBD1	TGTGCCACCCCAGACAGGGAACGTGGTGGCTACACCTTC	CATPDRERGGYTF
TRBJ2-1	TRBV5-6	NA	NA	TGTGCCAGCAGCTTCGTCAATGAGCAGTTCTTC	CASSFVNEQFF
TRBJ1-5	TRBV7-2	NA	NA	TGTGCCAGCAGCGTAGACGCGACTGGGCAGCCCCAGCATTTT	CASSVDATGQPQHF
TRBJ1-1	TRBV30	NA	NA	TGTGCCTGGAGTCATACAGGAGACACTGAAGCTTTCTTT	CAWSHTGDTEAFF
TRBJ2-1	TRBV13	NA	TRBD1	TGTGCCAGCAGCGGACAGGCCGAGGAGCAGTTCTTC	CASSGQAEEQFF
TRBJ1-2	TRBV30	NA	NA	TGTGCCTGGAGTGGGGGGCAGGGATCCTATGGCTACACCTTC	CAWSGGQGSYGYTF
TRBJ2-7	TRBV20-1	NA	TRBD2	TGCAGTGCTAGTGGGGGGAGGGATCACGAGCAGTACTTC	CSASGGRDHEQYF
TRBJ1-6	TRBV5-4	NA	NA	TGTGCCAGCAGTGGGGGAGGGGAAGGCGGATATAATTCACCCCTCCACTTT	CASSGGGEGGYNSPLHF
TRBJ2-5	TRBV7-3	NA	NA	TGTGCCAGCAGCTCCGGCGCAGCTAGCCAAGAGACCCAGTACTTC	CASSSGAASQETQYF
TRBJ2-1	TRBV27	NA	NA	TGTGCCAGCAGTCTAGCTAGCTCCTACAATGAGCAGTTCTTC	CASSLASSYNEQFF
TRBJ2-1	TRBV11-3	NA	NA	TGTGCCAGCAGTAACCTCGGAGGTAGCCAGTTCTTC	CASSNLGGSQFF
TRBJ2-5	TRBV5-1	NA	NA	TGCGCCAGCAGCGGGCAGGGTATTTTGGAGACCCAGTACTTC	CASSGQGILETQYF
TRBJ1-1	TRBV12-3/TRBV12-4	few	NA	TGTGCCAGCAGTTTTGGAACAGGCATTGAAGCTTTCTTT	CASSFGTGIEAFF
TRBJ1-1	TRBV29-1	NA	NA	TGCAGCGCCCGACAGACCTTGAACACTGAAGCTTTCTTT	CSARQTLNTEAFF
TRBJ1-1	TRBV6-6	NA	NA	TGTGCCAGCACTAGCCGGGGGGACACTGAAGCTTTCTTT	CASTSRGDTEAFF
TRBJ1-5	TRBV30	NA	TRBD1	TGTGCCTGGGGACAGGACAGGGGGTATCAGCCCCAGCATTTT	CAWGQDRGYQPQHF
TRBJ2-7	TRBV6-5	NA	NA	TGTGCCAGCAGTTACTCGTCGCCCTCCTACGAGCAGTACTTC	CASSYSSPSYEQYF
TRBJ2-3	TRBV27	NA	NA	TGTGCCAGCAGTTTATGGTCCGGGGGCACAGATACGCAGTATTTT	CASSLWSGGTDTQYF
TRBJ2-3	TRBV24-1	NA	TRBD2	TGTGCCACCAGTGATTTGCCGTTTAGCGGGAAGACAAATACGCAGTATTTT	CATSDLPFSGKTNTQYF
TRBJ1-1	TRBV10-3	NA	NA	TGTGCCATCAGTGAAGGTCAGGGGACAAACCGTATTGAAGCTTTCTTT	CAISEGQGTNRIEAFF
TRBJ2-1	TRBV5-5	few	NA	TGTGCCAGCAGCTTGTACGTCGATGAGCAGTTCTTC	CASSLYVDEQFF
TRBJ2-7	TRBV6-1	NA	NA	TGTGCCAGCAGTGAAGCGCAAGGTGGCGAGCAGTACTTC	CASSEAQGGEQYF
TRBJ2-1	TRBV9	once	TRBD2	TGTGCCAGCAGCCCCTCGCGGGGGGCCACCTACAATGAGCAGTTCTTC	CASSPSRGATYNEQFF